What follows are 18 T cell receptor beta chains derived from one specimen sequenced in a study of blood T cell repertoires in COVID-19. Generated by immunoSEQ multiplex PCR, the TCRdb table keeps only in-frame clones and is missing some. The sample carries 300,000 or so clones, 90% recorded once. Input material: PBMCs or T cells enriched from blood (not recorded which). The source is a woman in her 30s who had recovered from COVID-19.

Notes on this clone: Germline and junction disagree at one end, which may indicate a read error. The genes are TRBV5-1 and TRBJ1-1; D uncertain. The germline CDR1 and CDR2 sequences are SGHRS and YFSETQ. The CDR3 sequence is 15 residues long. The CDR3: CASGLGRVMNTEAFF. The CDR3 DNA reads TGCGCCAGCGGCTTGGGGAGGGTCATGAACACTGAAGCTTTCTTT.

The V and J genes are TRBV7-9 and TRBJ1-2; TRBD1 agrees at 12 bases. The CDR3 loop spans 16 amino acids. The V segment lost 2 bases and the J segment 6 bases; nucleotides outside the gene matches: 7. CDR1 SEHNR and CDR2 FQNEAQ come from the germline V gene (reference sequence). CDR3 nucleotide sequence: TGTGCCAGCAGCTTAATAGGGACAGGGGGCACGAATGGCTACACCTTC. Its translation: CASSLIGTGGTNGYTF.

The chain links TRBV28 to TRBJ2-7; possibly TRBD1 for D (5 bases). The CDR3 has 16 residues. Germline V lookup: CDR1 MDHEN, CDR2 SYDVKM. Trimming cost V 5 bases and J 2 bases, with 19 bases left between them. In nucleotides, the CDR3 is TGTGCCAGCAGTCTTCCAAGCACAGGTCCTACCTACGAGCAGTACTTC. Its translation: CASSLPSTGPTYEQYF. Full variable domain (rest looked up from reference TRBV28 and TRBJ2-7): DVKVTQSSRYLVKRTGEKVFLECVQDMDHENMFWYRQDPGLGLRLIYFSYDVKMKEKGDIPEGYSVSREKKERFSLILESASTNQTSMYLCASSLPSTGPTYEQYFGPGTRLTVT.

Regarding this clone: The sample contains more than one DNA sequence encoding this CDR3. The chain carries TRBV6-2 or TRBV6-3 and TRBJ2-7; D is ambiguous. Trimming shortened V by 3 bases and J by 2 bases, and 8 bases separated the two germline ends. The CDR3 sequence is 13 residues long. Germline lookup yields CDR1 MNHEY and CDR2 SVGEGT. In DNA, the CDR3 is TGTGCCAGCAGTTATCTCCTCGCCTACGAGCAGTACTTC. Its protein product is CASSYLLAYEQYF.

The chain is built from TRBV5-1 and TRBJ1-2; D unclear. The CDR3 is 12 residues long. Trimming stripped 0 bases from V and 6 bases from J, with 6 bases between. The germline gives CDR1 SGHRS, CDR2 YFSETQ. The CDR3 protein is CASSLGADGYTF. The CDR3 DNA is TGCGCCAGCAGCTTGGGGGCTGATGGCTACACCTTC.

The chain uses TRBV9 and TRBJ1-2; 9 bases match TRBD1. Unmatched junction bases numbered 8, after V lost 4 bases and J lost 4 bases. The germline CDR1 and CDR2 sequences are SGDLS and YYNGEE. This CDR3 has 15 residues. CDR3 in amino acids: CASSPRTGVPYGYTF. In nucleotides, the CDR3 is TGTGCCAGCAGCCCAAGGACAGGGGTCCCCTATGGCTACACCTTC.

This chain uses TRBV5-1 with TRBJ2-7; 14 nucleotides line up with TRBD2. Trimming removed 4 bases from V and 2 bases from J; junction bases left unmatched: 11. CDR1 and CDR2 from the germline V gene are SGHRS and YFSETQ. This CDR3 has 18 residues. CDR3 sequence (DNA): TGCGCCAGCAGCATTACGGGACTAGCGGGAGTAGGAACCTACGAGCAGTACTTC. Its translation: CASSITGLAGVGTYEQYF.

The chain carries TRBV5-5 and TRBJ2-3; TRBD2 might be the D (6 bases). V was cut by 1 base and J by 1 base, with 10 bases left in between. Germline V gene data show CDR1 as SGHKS and CDR2 as YYEKEE (reference sequence). The length of the CDR3 is 15 residues. The CDR3: CASSLQGLGTDTQYF. DNA of the CDR3: TGTGCCAGCAGCTTGCAGGGACTGGGCACAGATACGCAGTATTTT.

V gene TRBV7-3 combines with J gene TRBJ2-7, with D perhaps matching TRBD2 (6 bases). The CDR3 loop spans 12 amino acids. Germline V lookup: CDR1 SGHTA, CDR2 FQGTGA. V was pared by 4 bases and J by 5 bases, with 9 bases between. The CDR3 DNA is TGTGCCAGCAGCTCGGGACTGAACGAGCAGTACTTC. It translates to CASSSGLNEQYF.

The J gene is TRBJ2-7, the V gene TRBV5-1; D might be TRBD2 (5 bases). The CDR3 runs 12 residues. The V gene lost 1 base and the J gene lost 6 bases, with 8 bases spanning the gap. Germline CDR1 is SGHRS and CDR2 is YFSETQ. CDR3 protein: CASSLNEGEQYF. Here the CDR3 DNA reads TGCGCCAGCAGCTTGAATGAGGGCGAGCAGTACTTC.

The genes are TRBV5-1 and TRBJ2-1, with 11 bases fitting TRBD2. The CDR3 covers 17 residues. Germline V gene data show CDR1 as SGHRS and CDR2 as YFSETQ. V trimming: 4 bases; J trimming: 6 bases; junction bases outside the gene matches: 12. For the CDR3, the DNA is TGCGCCAGCAGCACCCGGGGTAGCGGGAGGGTAGTCAATGAGCAGTTCTTC. This encodes CASSTRGSGRVVNEQFF.

The chain is built from TRBV28 and TRBJ1-5; D remains unclear. The V end was cut by 1 base, the J end by 1 base, with 11 bases between. The germline V gene encodes CDR1 MDHEN and CDR2 SYDVKM. This CDR3 is 16 amino acids long. CDR3 region: CASSLLRSQSNQPQHF. The CDR3 nucleotides are TGTGCCAGCAGTTTATTGCGTTCACAGAGCAATCAGCCCCAGCATTTT.

A single count supports this clone. This rearrangement joins TRBV10-3 to TRBJ1-1; 8 bases agree with TRBD1. Trimming took 2 bases from V and 8 from J; bases not matched to a gene: 4. Germline CDR1 and CDR2: ENHRY and SYGVKD. The length of the CDR3 is 13 residues. CDR3 DNA sequence: TGTGCCATCAGTGAGCTTAGGGACAGGGAAGCTTTCTTT. This translates into CAISELRDREAFF.

V usage is TRBV9 and J usage is TRBJ2-2; perhaps TRBD2 as D (6 bases). This CDR3 contains 17 residues. Germline V gene sequence: CDR1 SGDLS, CDR2 YYNGEE. V lost 2 bases and J lost 1, with 15 bases in between. This chain's CDR3 is CASSVAGGIGNTGELFF. The CDR3 DNA sequence: TGTGCCAGCAGCGTTGCCGGGGGAATAGGGAACACCGGGGAGCTGTTTTTT.

The V and J genes are TRBV12-5 and TRBJ1-2; D gene ambiguous. Per germline, CDR1 LGHNT and CDR2 FRNRAP. V was clipped by 0 bases and J by 5 bases, with 19 bases between them. The CDR3 length is 17 residues. This CDR3 is CASGLVSGGQNPYGYTF. The CDR3 DNA reads as TGTGCTAGTGGTTTGGTATCCGGCGGCCAGAACCCATATGGCTACACCTTC.

The CDR3 sequence: CASRRTASLNTEAFF. As DNA, the CDR3 is TGTGCCAGCAGAAGGACAGCGAGTTTGAACACTGAAGCTTTCTTT. This chain uses TRBV7-8 with TRBJ1-1, with D possibly TRBD1 on 6 matching bases. Germline V gene sequence: CDR1 SGHVS, CDR2 FQNEAQ. The CDR3 spans 15 residues. Trimming stripped 6 bases from V and 0 bases from J, with 14 bases between.

The chain is built from TRBV5-6 and TRBJ1-1; a possible D gene is TRBD1 (5 bases). Per germline, CDR1 SGHDT and CDR2 YYEEEE. The CDR3 is 15 amino acids. The V end was cut by 5 bases, the J end by 1 base, with 15 bases between. CDR3 region: CASRRQTRQNTEAFF. The CDR3 DNA reads TGTGCCAGCAGGCGACAGACAAGACAGAACACTGAAGCTTTCTTT.

The J gene is TRBJ2-7, the V gene TRBV7-3, with 7 bases aligning to TRBD2. The CDR3 length is 15 residues. Germline V CDR1 and CDR2: SGHTA, FQGTGA. After removal of 0 bases from V and 3 bases from J, the junction contained 5 bases not matched to a gene. The CDR3 loop reads CASSLTLAVDYEQYF. The CDR3 coding sequence is TGTGCCAGCAGCTTAACGCTAGCGGTTGACTACGAGCAGTACTTC.